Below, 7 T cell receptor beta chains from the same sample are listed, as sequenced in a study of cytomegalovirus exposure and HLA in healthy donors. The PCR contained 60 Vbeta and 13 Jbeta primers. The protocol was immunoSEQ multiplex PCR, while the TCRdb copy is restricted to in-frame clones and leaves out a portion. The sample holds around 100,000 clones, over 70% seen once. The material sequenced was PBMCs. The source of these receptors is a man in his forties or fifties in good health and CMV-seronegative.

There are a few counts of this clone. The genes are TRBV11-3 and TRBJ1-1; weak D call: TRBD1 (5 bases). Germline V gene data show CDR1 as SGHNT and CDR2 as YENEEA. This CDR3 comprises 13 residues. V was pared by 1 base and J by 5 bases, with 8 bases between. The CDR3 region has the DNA TGTGCCAGCAGCTTAGGGCGGGGGACTGAAGCTTTCTTT. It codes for CASSLGRGTEAFF.

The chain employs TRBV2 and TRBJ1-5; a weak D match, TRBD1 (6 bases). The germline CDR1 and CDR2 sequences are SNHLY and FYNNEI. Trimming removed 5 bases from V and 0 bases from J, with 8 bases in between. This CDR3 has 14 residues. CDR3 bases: TGTGCCAGCAGTCGACAGGCTAGCAATCAGCCCCAGCATTTT. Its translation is CASSRQASNQPQHF.

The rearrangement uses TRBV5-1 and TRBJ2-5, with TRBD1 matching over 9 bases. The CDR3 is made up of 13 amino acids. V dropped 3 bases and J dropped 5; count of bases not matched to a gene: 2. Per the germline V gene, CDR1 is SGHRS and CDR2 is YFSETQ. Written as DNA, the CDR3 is TGCGCCAGCAGCTACAGGGGGCCGGAGACCCAGTACTTC. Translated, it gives CASSYRGPETQYF.

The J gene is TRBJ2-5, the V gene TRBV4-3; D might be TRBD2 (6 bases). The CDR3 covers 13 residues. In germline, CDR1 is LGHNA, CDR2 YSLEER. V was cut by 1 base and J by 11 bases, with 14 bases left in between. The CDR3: CASSQVLSREQYF. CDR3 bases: TGCGCCAGCAGCCAAGTCCTATCTCGGGAGCAGTACTTC.

Here the CDR3 DNA reads TGCGCCAGCAGATTAACAGATACGCAGTATTTT. Amino acids: CASRLTDTQYF. The chain has TRBV5-1 and TRBJ2-3, with D unresolved. CDR3 length: 11 residues. Germline assignment: CDR1 SGHRS and CDR2 YFSETQ. V was cut by 5 bases and J by 3 bases, with 4 bases left in between. The variable domain in full, completed from reference TRBV5-1 and TRBJ2-3, reads KAGVTQTPRYLIKTRGQQVTLSCSPISGHRSVSWYQQTPGQGLQFLFEYFSETQRNKGNFPGRFSGRQFSNSRSEMNVSTLELGDSALYLCASRLTDTQYFGPGTRLTVL.

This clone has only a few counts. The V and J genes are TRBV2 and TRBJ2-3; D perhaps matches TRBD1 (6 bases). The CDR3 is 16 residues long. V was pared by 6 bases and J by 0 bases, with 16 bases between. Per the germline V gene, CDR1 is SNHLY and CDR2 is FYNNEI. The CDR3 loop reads CASRLQGMISTDTQYF. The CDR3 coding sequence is TGTGCCAGCAGATTACAGGGAATGATTAGCACAGATACGCAGTATTTT.

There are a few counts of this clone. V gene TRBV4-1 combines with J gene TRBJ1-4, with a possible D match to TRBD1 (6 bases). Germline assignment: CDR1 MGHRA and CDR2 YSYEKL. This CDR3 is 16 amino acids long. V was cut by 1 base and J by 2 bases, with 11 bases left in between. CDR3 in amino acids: CASSQARGATNEKLFF. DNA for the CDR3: TGCGCCAGCAGCCAAGCCAGGGGTGCGACTAATGAAAAACTGTTTTTT.